A single sample gave rise to the 20 T cell receptor beta chains below, sequenced in a study of response to subunit inactivated influenza vaccine. Using its own MiXCR run on the RT-PCR reads, TCRdb lists one record per CDR3 protein. The table lists over 650,000 distinct CDR3 sequences, approximately 17% of them singletons. The sample consisted of PBMCs from blood, taken approximately 5 days after vaccination. The receptors originated from a man between 45 and 60 years old who received an inactivated influenza vaccine.

This clonotype was detected a few times. This chain connects TRBV20-1 to TRBJ2-2; no firm D call. V was trimmed by 3 bases and J by 0 bases, leaving 14 bases between them. Germline CDR1 reads DFQATT; CDR2 reads SNEGSKA (reference sequence). The CDR3 extends over 16 amino acids. CDR3 in DNA: TGCAGTGCTAGGAGTTGGACCCTTCCGAACACCGGGGAGCTGTTTTTT. This gives the protein CSARSWTLPNTGELFF.

The table lists this clonotype with a few counts. This chain joins TRBV6-2 or TRBV6-3 and TRBJ1-1; D might be TRBD1 (5 bases). The CDR3 spans 14 residues. Germline V gene lookup returns CDR1 MNHEY and CDR2 SVGEGT. The ends were cut back, 6 bases at V and 0 bases at J, with 11 bases in the middle. CDR3: CASRPTVMNTEAFF. The CDR3 DNA reads TGTGCCAGCAGACCGACAGTGATGAACACTGAAGCTTTCTTT.

This clonotype was seen a handful of times. The chain combines TRBV12-3 or TRBV12-4 with TRBJ1-1; 7 bases line up with TRBD1. V was pared by 3 bases and J by 8 bases, with 3 bases of the junction left unmatched. This CDR3 contains 12 residues. The CDR3 reads CASSLLQGEAFF. In DNA form, the CDR3 reads TGTGCCAGCAGTTTGTTACAGGGGGAAGCTTTCTTT.

The chain uses TRBV20-1 and TRBJ1-2; TRBD1 is a possible D gene (5 bases). The CDR3 loop spans 15 amino acids. The germline gives CDR1 DFQATT, CDR2 SNEGSKA (reference sequence). V lost 0 bases and J 2 bases, leaving 13 bases between the germline ends. In nucleotides, the CDR3 is TGCAGTGCTAGAGATGGCCAGGGACGCAACTATGGCTACACCTTC. The encoded protein is CSARDGQGRNYGYTF.

This clonotype was seen only a few times. This chain connects TRBV6-1 to TRBJ1-1; D unresolved. This CDR3 has 15 residues. Germline V gene lookup returns CDR1 MNHNS and CDR2 SASEGT. V gave up 7 bases and J gave up 5 bases, with 20 bases separating them. The CDR3: CASTLGPGGMTEAFF. CDR3 nucleotides: TGTGCCAGCACCCTAGGACCCGGAGGGATGACTGAAGCTTTCTTT.

This clonotype occurred a few times. The V call is TRBV20-1, the J call TRBJ1-4, with 7 bases aligning to TRBD1. Per germline, CDR1 DFQATT and CDR2 SNEGSKA (reference sequence). The CDR3 length is 16 residues. V shed 3 bases, J shed 4 bases, and the junction held 11 bases outside the gene matches. CDR3 sequence reads: CSASPLGGQDNEKLFF. CDR3 DNA sequence: TGCAGTGCTAGTCCCTTGGGAGGACAGGATAATGAAAAACTGTTTTTT.

The V call is TRBV5-1, the J call TRBJ1-1; 10 positions agree with TRBD1. Germline CDR1 is SGHRS and CDR2 is YFSETQ. J was trimmed by 1 base and V by 4 bases; bases with no gene match: 7. CDR3 length: 16 amino acids. The CDR3 DNA sequence: TGCGCCAGCAGCACCCCCGGGACAGGGGCGAACACTGAAGCTTTCTTT. Its translation is CASSTPGTGANTEAFF.

This clonotype occurred a few times. The chain combines TRBV12-3 or TRBV12-4 with TRBJ2-7, with 11 bases matching TRBD1. V shed 6 bases and J 9 bases; nucleotides not matched to a gene: 7. The CDR3 consists of 13 residues. The DNA for the CDR3 is TGTGCCAGCAGCCTTGGACAGGGGGCGCGGCAGTACTTC. Encoded protein: CASSLGQGARQYF.

The V call is TRBV7-9, the J call TRBJ2-5; D may correspond to TRBD1 or TRBD2 (5 bases each). Deletions cut 8 bases from V and 1 base from J, with 11 bases between. The CDR3 contains 13 residues. Looked up from germline, CDR1 is SEHNR and CDR2 is FQNEAQ (reference sequence). This CDR3 reads CASRGTSQETQYF. The CDR3 DNA reads as TGTGCCAGCCGAGGGACCAGCCAAGAGACCCAGTACTTC.

V gene TRBV5-1 combines with J gene TRBJ2-1; TRBD2 agrees at 10 bases. Germline CDR1 and CDR2: SGHRS and YFSETQ. The V and J ends lost 5 bases and 8 bases, in that order; junction bases with no gene match: 10. This CDR3 is built from 15 residues. This chain's CDR3 is CASSPPSAGGDEQFF. DNA of the CDR3: TGCGCCAGCAGTCCACCTTCAGCGGGAGGGGATGAGCAGTTCTTC.

The chain links TRBV20-1 to TRBJ2-3, with TRBD2 matching 13 bases. The germline V gene encodes CDR1 DFQATT and CDR2 SNEGSKA (reference sequence). The CDR3 sequence is 15 residues long. Unmatched junction bases numbered 6, after V lost 4 bases and J lost 5 bases. CDR3 coding DNA: TGCAGTGCTAAACCACTAGCGGGGGGGAGAGATACGCAGTATTTT. It is translated as CSAKPLAGGRDTQYF.

The rearrangement links TRBV11-1 to TRBJ2-6, with 11 bases fitting TRBD1. The germline V gene encodes CDR1 SGHAT and CDR2 FQDESV (reference sequence). The CDR3 runs to 18 residues. Unmatched junction bases numbered 9, after V lost 5 bases and J lost 3 bases. The DNA of the CDR3 is TGTGCCAGCAGCCTTCGGGACAGGGGGATTCTTGGGGCCAACGTCCTGACTTTC. Its protein is CASSLRDRGILGANVLTF.

Regarding this clonotype: A much larger clone differs by one base, so this may be a read error. This chain links TRBV12-3 or TRBV12-4 with TRBJ1-3; D is unresolved. This CDR3 is 15 amino acids long. The CDR3 loop reads CGSTPRASSGNTIYF. CDR3 sequence (DNA): TGTGGCAGCACCCCAAGAGCCTCCTCTGGAAACACCATATATTTT.

This clonotype was observed at least ten times. V and J are TRBV5-1 and TRBJ2-3; 8 bases match TRBD2. V trimming: 2 bases; J trimming: 2 bases; junction bases outside the gene matches: 13. Germline loops: CDR1 SGHRS, CDR2 YFSETQ. This CDR3 region has 18 residues. The CDR3 DNA reads as TGCGCCAGCAGCTTCGGTCTAGCGGGTCTGGAGGCCACAGATACGCAGTATTTT. Residues: CASSFGLAGLEATDTQYF.

The chain combines TRBV11-2 with TRBJ2-3, with 11 bases fitting TRBD2. Germline lookup yields CDR1 SGHAT and CDR2 FQNNGV. The CDR3 has 17 residues. V was clipped by 0 bases and J by 6 bases; unmatched bases: 8. This CDR3 reads CASSLDLAGGRRDTQYF. For the CDR3, the DNA is TGTGCCAGCAGCTTAGACCTAGCGGGAGGAAGAAGGGATACGCAGTATTTT.

This clonotype showed up many times. The rearrangement joins TRBV11-2 to TRBJ2-1, with D possibly matching TRBD2 (6 bases). The CDR3 runs to 15 residues. V dropped 8 bases and J dropped 0 bases, with 14 bases sitting between them. The germline CDR1 and CDR2 sequences are SGHAT and FQNNGV. CDR3 residues: CASRRSGSSYNEQFF. CDR3 nucleotides: TGTGCCAGCCGCCGCTCCGGGAGCTCCTACAATGAGCAGTTCTTC.

The V call is TRBV2, the J call TRBJ2-1; 9 nucleotides line up with TRBD1. Trimming at V came to 4 bases and at J to 6 bases, leaving 1 base not matched to a gene. Germline CDR1 and CDR2: SNHLY and FYNNEI. The CDR3 is 13 residues long. The CDR3 region has the DNA TGTGCCAGCAGTGGGACAGGGGTCAATGAGCAGTTCTTC. Its protein is CASSGTGVNEQFF.

V gene TRBV3-1 combines with J gene TRBJ2-1, with a weak D call TRBD1 (6 bases). The V end was cut by 0 bases, the J end by 10 bases, with 19 bases between. The CDR3 runs to 16 residues. The V gene's germline CDR1 is LGHDT and CDR2 YNNKEL (reference sequence). The CDR3 sequence: CASSQDQGPNPGEQFF. As DNA, the CDR3 is TGTGCCAGCAGCCAAGACCAGGGGCCTAACCCGGGGGAGCAGTTCTTC.

This clonotype was observed a few times. The J gene is TRBJ1-2, the V gene TRBV6-5; D is unclear. Germline V gene sequence: CDR1 MNHEY, CDR2 SVGAGI. The CDR3 runs to 17 residues. V was trimmed by 0 bases and J by 6 bases, leaving 20 bases between them. This CDR3 is CASSYSSLDGAANGYTF. The CDR3 nucleotides are TGTGCCAGCAGTTACTCGTCCTTGGACGGAGCCGCTAATGGCTACACCTTC.

This clonotype was detected only a few times. This chain joins TRBV7-9 and TRBJ2-3, with TRBD2 identical over 8 bases. Trimming took 5 bases from V and 3 from J; bases not matched to a gene: 7. Germline-derived CDR1 and CDR2 are SEHNR and FQNEAQ (reference sequence). The CDR3 contains 15 residues. The CDR3 coding sequence is TGTGCCAGCAGCGTAACCGGACTAGCTACAGATACGCAGTATTTT. Its translation is CASSVTGLATDTQYF.